These T cell receptor beta chains were read from a single sample in a study of shared clonotypes between healthy human individuals. TCRdb's table, derived via immunoSEQ multiplex PCR, lists solely in-frame clones and lacks some. The table lists about 980,000 clones, 76% of them singletons. Source material: memory CD4+ T cells sorted from blood. The source is a man between 18 and 35 years old in good health. The CDR3 runs from the conserved cysteine through the conserved F or W. A D gene is named only where the DNA matches it firmly. Clone size is shown for a subset of rows, as once, few, many or a class of expanded clone.

TRBJ2-3	-	-	TRBV11-2	CASSLGGSTDTQYF	TGTGCCAGCAGCTTAGGCGGATCCACAGATACGCAGTATTTT
TRBJ1-1	-	-	TRBV5-4	CASSDTTAEAFF	TGTGCCAGCAGCGACACTACGGCTGAAGCTTTCTTT
TRBJ1-1	TRBD1	few	TRBV28	CASSPPDRGGGGTEAFF	TGTGCCAGCAGTCCTCCCGACAGGGGGGGCGGGGGCACTGAAGCTTTCTTT
TRBJ2-7	-	-	TRBV11-2	CASSLVRAAYEQYF	TGTGCCAGCAGCTTAGTGCGGGCAGCCTACGAGCAGTACTTC
TRBJ1-2	-	once	TRBV6-1	CASSDVRNYGYTF	TGTGCCAGCAGCGACGTACGTAACTATGGCTACACCTTC
TRBJ2-5	-	few	TRBV25-1	CASRAAQGTETQYF	TGTGCCAGCAGAGCAGCACAGGGGACTGAGACCCAGTACTTC
TRBJ1-1	-	-	TRBV18	CASSQGANTEAFF	TGTGCCAGCTCGCAAGGGGCGAACACTGAAGCTTTCTTT
TRBJ2-1	-	-	TRBV21-1	CASGSDPNRGGLSYNEQFF	TGTGCCAGCGGATCCGACCCCAATCGTGGGGGGCTATCCTACAATGAGCAGTTCTTC
TRBJ1-5	-	-	TRBV6-6	CASVIVGGQPQHF	TGTGCCAGCGTTATCGTGGGGGGCCAGCCCCAGCATTTT
TRBJ1-5	TRBD1	-	TRBV28	CASSSGGQGYSNQPQHF	TGTGCCAGCAGTTCCGGGGGACAGGGTTATAGCAATCAGCCCCAGCATTTT
TRBJ2-5	-	-	TRBV25-1	CASSELGRGAQETQYF	TGTGCCAGCAGTGAATTGGGCAGGGGCGCCCAAGAGACCCAGTACTTC
TRBJ2-3	TRBD2	-	TRBV5-1	CASSPGLAGEADTQYF	TGCGCCAGCAGCCCGGGACTAGCGGGGGAGGCAGATACGCAGTATTTT
TRBJ2-7	TRBD2	-	TRBV7-2	CASSLGGRGEQYF	TGTGCCAGCAGCTTAGGCGGGAGGGGCGAGCAGTACTTC
TRBJ1-4	-	-	TRBV19	CASSSDTATNEKLFF	TGTGCCAGTAGTTCCGACACAGCAACTAATGAAAAACTGTTTTTT
TRBJ1-2	-	-	TRBV6-1	CASSGQQYGYTF	TGTGCCAGCAGTGGACAGCAGTATGGCTACACCTTC
TRBJ2-2	TRBD2	-	TRBV5-4	CASSFGTSDAGELFF	TGTGCCAGCAGCTTTGGGACTAGCGACGCCGGGGAGCTGTTTTTT
TRBJ1-5	-	-	TRBV7-8	CASSPYSNQPQHF	TGTGCCAGCAGCCCATATAGCAATCAGCCCCAGCATTTT
TRBJ1-3	TRBD1	-	TRBV15	CATSRRSWTGTGRRADTIYF	TGTGCCACCAGCAGACGTAGTTGGACCGGGACAGGGAGGCGAGCGGACACCATATATTTT
TRBJ2-5	TRBD2	once	TRBV5-1	CASELAGDQETQYF	TGCGCCAGCGAACTAGCGGGGGACCAAGAGACCCAGTACTTC
TRBJ2-7	-	-	TRBV6-6	CASSYERGAYEQYF	TGTGCCAGCAGTTACGAGAGGGGGGCCTACGAGCAGTACTTC
TRBJ2-7	-	-	TRBV2	CASTIDGGGYEQYF	TGTGCCAGCACCATCGACGGGGGTGGCTACGAGCAGTACTTC
TRBJ2-1	TRBD2	-	TRBV29-1	CSAAPGLAGVGQFF	TGCAGCGCCGCTCCGGGACTAGCGGGAGTAGGACAGTTCTTC